A single T cell receptor (beta chain) is shown here with its context. The entry originates in a study of blood T cell repertoires in COVID-19. Authors' analysis steps: From reference gene primer amplification, estimates of nucleated cell counts were derived. Using immunoSEQ multiplex PCR, the repertoire was profiled, and TCRdb retains in-frame clones only, with some absent. V, J and clone size reflect that table, while D and trimming were determined from the DNA. The table has a few hundred thousand clones, around 90% seen once. V was cut by 0 bases and J by 4 bases, with 12 bases left in between. The CDR3 is 15 residues long. Germline V gives CDR1 LGHNA, CDR2 YNFKEQ.

This clonotype was obtained from a woman under 30 who had recovered from COVID-19. Input material: PBMCs or T cells enriched from blood (not recorded which). This chain uses TRBV4-2 with TRBJ1-2, with D hard to call. The CDR3 nucleotides read TGTGCCAGCAGCCAAGAGTGGGGTAGCGGCTATGGCTACACCTTC. This translates into CASSQEWGSGYGYTF.